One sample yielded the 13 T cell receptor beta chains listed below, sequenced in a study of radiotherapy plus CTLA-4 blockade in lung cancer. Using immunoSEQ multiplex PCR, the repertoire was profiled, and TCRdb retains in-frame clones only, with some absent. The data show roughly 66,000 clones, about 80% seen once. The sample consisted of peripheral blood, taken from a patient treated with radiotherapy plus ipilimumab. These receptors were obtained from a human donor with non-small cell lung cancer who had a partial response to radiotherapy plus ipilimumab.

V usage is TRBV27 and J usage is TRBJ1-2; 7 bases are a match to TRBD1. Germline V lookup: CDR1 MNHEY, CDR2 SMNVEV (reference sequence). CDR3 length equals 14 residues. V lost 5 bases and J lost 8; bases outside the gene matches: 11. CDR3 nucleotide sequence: TGTGCCAGCAGTACCGGGACAGCCCCGCAGGGCTACACCTTC. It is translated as CASSTGTAPQGYTF.

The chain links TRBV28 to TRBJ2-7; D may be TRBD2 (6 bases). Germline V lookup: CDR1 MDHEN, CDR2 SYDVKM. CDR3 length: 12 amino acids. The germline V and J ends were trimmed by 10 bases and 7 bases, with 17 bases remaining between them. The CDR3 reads CATRGGRREQYF. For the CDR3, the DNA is TGTGCCACCCGGGGTGGGAGGAGGGAGCAGTACTTC.

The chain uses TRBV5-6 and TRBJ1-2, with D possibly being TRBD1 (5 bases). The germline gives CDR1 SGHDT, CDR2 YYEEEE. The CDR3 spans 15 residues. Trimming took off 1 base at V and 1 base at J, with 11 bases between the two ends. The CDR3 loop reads CASSLWDSYNYGYTF. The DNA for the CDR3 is TGTGCCAGCAGCTTGTGGGACTCCTATAACTATGGCTACACCTTC.

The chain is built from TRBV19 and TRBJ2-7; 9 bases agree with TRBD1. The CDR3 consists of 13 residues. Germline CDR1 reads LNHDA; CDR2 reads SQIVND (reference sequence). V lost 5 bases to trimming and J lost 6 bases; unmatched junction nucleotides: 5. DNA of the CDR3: TGTGCCAGTAGTCGGGACAGGGTAAGCGAGCAGTACTTC. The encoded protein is CASSRDRVSEQYF.

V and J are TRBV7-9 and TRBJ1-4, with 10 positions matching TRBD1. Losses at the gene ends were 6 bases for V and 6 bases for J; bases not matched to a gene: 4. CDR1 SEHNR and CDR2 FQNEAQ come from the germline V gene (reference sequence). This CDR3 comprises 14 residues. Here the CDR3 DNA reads TGTGCCAGCAGTTGGGGGACAGGGGATGAAAAACTGTTTTTT. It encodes CASSWGTGDEKLFF.

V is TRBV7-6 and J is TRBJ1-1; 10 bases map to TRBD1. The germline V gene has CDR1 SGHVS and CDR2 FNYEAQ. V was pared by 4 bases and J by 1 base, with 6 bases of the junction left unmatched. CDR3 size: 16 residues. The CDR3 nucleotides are TGTGCCAGCAGCTCAAGACAGGGGGCACAGAACACTGAAGCTTTCTTT. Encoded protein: CASSSRQGAQNTEAFF.

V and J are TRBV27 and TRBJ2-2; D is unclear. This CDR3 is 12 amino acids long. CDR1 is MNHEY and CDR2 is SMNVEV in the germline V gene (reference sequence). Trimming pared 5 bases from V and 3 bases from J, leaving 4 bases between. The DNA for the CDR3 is TGTGCCAGCAGTCGTTACACCGGGGAGCTGTTTTTT. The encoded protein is CASSRYTGELFF.

The CDR3 region has the DNA TGCGCCAGCAGCCCCGGCTATCTAGCGGGAGACTACGAGCAGTACTTC. Its protein is CASSPGYLAGDYEQYF. The chain carries TRBV5-1 and TRBJ2-7; 10 bases agree with TRBD2. With 4 bases clipped from V and 3 bases from J, the junction kept 10 bases outside the gene matches. Germline CDR1 SGHRS, CDR2 YFSETQ. This CDR3 has 16 amino acids.

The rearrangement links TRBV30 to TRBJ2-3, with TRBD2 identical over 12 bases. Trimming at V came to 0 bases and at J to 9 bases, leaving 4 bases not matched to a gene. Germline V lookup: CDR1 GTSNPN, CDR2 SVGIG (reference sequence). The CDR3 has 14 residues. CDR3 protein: CAWSVTSGRGTQYF. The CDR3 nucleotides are TGTGCCTGGAGTGTGACTAGCGGGAGAGGAACGCAGTATTTT.

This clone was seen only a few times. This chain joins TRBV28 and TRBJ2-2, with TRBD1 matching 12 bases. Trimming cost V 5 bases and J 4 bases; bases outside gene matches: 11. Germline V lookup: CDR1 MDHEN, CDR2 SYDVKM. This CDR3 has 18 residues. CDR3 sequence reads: CASSASGQGAGSTGELFF. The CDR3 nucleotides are TGTGCCAGCAGTGCCTCGGGACAGGGGGCGGGGAGCACCGGGGAGCTGTTTTTT.

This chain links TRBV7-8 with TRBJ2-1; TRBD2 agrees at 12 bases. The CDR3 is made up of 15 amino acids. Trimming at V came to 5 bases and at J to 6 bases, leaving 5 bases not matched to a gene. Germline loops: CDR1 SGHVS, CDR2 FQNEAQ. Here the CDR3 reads CASSPTSGRTNEQFF. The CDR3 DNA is TGTGCCAGCAGCCCGACTAGCGGGAGAACCAATGAGCAGTTCTTC.

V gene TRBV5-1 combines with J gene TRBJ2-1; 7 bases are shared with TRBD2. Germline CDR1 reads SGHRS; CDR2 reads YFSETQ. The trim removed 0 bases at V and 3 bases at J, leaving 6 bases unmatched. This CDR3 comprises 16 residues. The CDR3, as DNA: TGCGCCAGCAGCTTGGTGAGCGGGACGGACTACAATGAGCAGTTCTTC. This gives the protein CASSLVSGTDYNEQFF. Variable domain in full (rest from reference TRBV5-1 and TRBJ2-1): KAGVTQTPRYLIKTRGQQVTLSCSPISGHRSVSWYQQTPGQGLQFLFEYFSETQRNKGNFPGRFSGRQFSNSRSEMNVSTLELGDSALYLCASSLVSGTDYNEQFFGPGTRLTVL.

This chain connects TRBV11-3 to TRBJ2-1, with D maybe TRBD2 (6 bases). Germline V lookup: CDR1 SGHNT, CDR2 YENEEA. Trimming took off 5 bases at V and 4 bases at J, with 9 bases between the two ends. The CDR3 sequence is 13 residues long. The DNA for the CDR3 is TGTGCCAGCAGCCCAGGGACTTACAATGAGCAGTTCTTC. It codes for CASSPGTYNEQFF.